The 15 T cell receptor beta chains below come from one sample, sequenced in a study of T cell responses to AZD1222 COVID-19 vaccine. Generated by immunoSEQ multiplex PCR, the TCRdb table keeps only in-frame clones and is missing some. The table includes about 180,000 clones, more than 80% detected once. The sample consisted of peripheral blood, taken on day 0 of AZD1222 vaccination. The source of these receptors is an adult in good health.

The chain uses TRBV6-4 and TRBJ1-1; D is unresolved. This CDR3 contains 15 residues. Germline CDR1 reads MRHNA; CDR2 reads SNTAGT. Trimming pared 0 bases from V and 3 bases from J, leaving 11 bases between. DNA of the CDR3: TGTGCCAGCAGTGACTCGCCAGGACTTTACACTGAAGCTTTCTTT. Translated, it gives CASSDSPGLYTEAFF.

V is TRBV18 and J is TRBJ1-6; 8 bases fit TRBD1. This CDR3 is 17 amino acids long. Per the germline V gene, CDR1 is KGHSH and CDR2 is LQKENI. V was clipped by 0 bases and J by 4 bases; unmatched bases: 5. The CDR3 DNA follows: TGTGCCAGCTCACCACCCCGGACAGGGATTTATAATTCACCCCTCCACTTT. Its translation: CASSPPRTGIYNSPLHF.

The V gene is TRBV2, the J gene TRBJ1-1; D is undetermined. The V gene's germline CDR1 is SNHLY and CDR2 FYNNEI. Between the trimmed V and J ends, which lost 6 bases and 6 bases, there was a span of 8 bases. CDR3 length: 11 amino acids. The CDR3 nucleotides read TGTGCCAGCAGGCGGGGTCCTGAAGCTTTCTTT. The encoded protein is CASRRGPEAFF.

This chain uses TRBV19 with TRBJ2-3, with 9 positions matching TRBD2. With V trimmed by 6 bases and J by 2 bases, 6 bases remained unmatched. CDR1 is LNHDA and CDR2 is SQIVND in the germline V gene (reference sequence). The CDR3 spans 15 residues. CDR3 bases: TGTGCCAGTAGCCTCCCTAGCGGGATCACAGATACGCAGTATTTT. Its protein is CASSLPSGITDTQYF.

This sequence joins TRBV6-5 and TRBJ1-5, with D perhaps matching TRBD1 (6 bases). This CDR3 contains 15 residues. CDR1 MNHEY and CDR2 SVGAGI come from the germline V gene. Trimming stripped 8 bases from V and 7 bases from J, with 21 bases between. CDR3 sequence: CASHNSRGGVQPQHF. CDR3 bases: TGTGCCAGCCACAATTCGAGGGGGGGAGTGCAGCCCCAGCATTTT.

The V call is TRBV9, the J call TRBJ2-1; possible D gene TRBD2, 7 bases. Deletions cut 0 bases from V and 0 bases from J, with 19 bases between. CDR3 length equals 19 residues. Germline loops: CDR1 SGDLS, CDR2 YYNGEE. As DNA, the CDR3 is TGTGCCAGCAGCGTAGCCCCTGTTGGGGGGGCTAGCTCCTACAATGAGCAGTTCTTC. Amino acid sequence: CASSVAPVGGASSYNEQFF.

This sequence joins TRBV9 and TRBJ1-1; D call uncertain. Germline values: CDR1 SGDLS, CDR2 YYNGEE. This CDR3 contains 14 residues. V was shortened by 3 bases and J by 2 bases, with 11 bases between the two germline ends. CDR3 loop: CASSAGLVNTEAFF. Written as DNA, the CDR3 is TGTGCCAGCAGCGCTGGGCTAGTAAACACTGAAGCTTTCTTT.

The chain recombines TRBV3-1 (or the pseudogene TRBV3-2) with TRBJ1-2; D might be TRBD1 (5 bases). Germline values: CDR1 LGHDT, CDR2 YNNKEL (reference sequence). The CDR3 consists of 14 residues. Deletions cut 1 base from V and 2 bases from J, with 8 bases between. CDR3 protein: CASSQVAGNYGYTF. CDR3 nucleotide sequence: TGTGCCAGCAGCCAAGTTGCAGGGAACTATGGCTACACCTTC.

The J gene is TRBJ1-1, the V gene TRBV18, with no clear D. The CDR3 has 13 amino acids. Germline CDR1 is KGHSH and CDR2 is LQKENI. With 5 bases removed from V and 8 bases from J, the gap between germline ends came to 15 bases. The CDR3 region is CASSSMSPQEAFF. In DNA form, the CDR3 reads TGTGCCAGCTCATCTATGAGCCCACAGGAAGCTTTCTTT.

This rearrangement joins TRBV2 to TRBJ2-3; no clear D. Between the trimmed V and J ends, which lost 6 bases and 3 bases, there was a span of 10 bases. The CDR3 extends over 13 amino acids. Germline lookup yields CDR1 SNHLY and CDR2 FYNNEI. CDR3 coding DNA: TGTGCCAGCAGGGACCAAAAAACAGATACGCAGTATTTT. This translates into CASRDQKTDTQYF.

The V call is TRBV5-6, the J call TRBJ2-7; D uncertain. V was trimmed by 0 bases and J by 2 bases, leaving 9 bases between them. The CDR3 consists of 14 residues. The germline V gene encodes CDR1 SGHDT and CDR2 YYEEEE. The CDR3: CASSLAYKTYEQYF. The CDR3 DNA is TGTGCCAGCAGCTTGGCCTACAAAACCTACGAGCAGTACTTC.

The chain carries TRBV5-1 and TRBJ1-2; D is possibly TRBD1 (6 bases). Germline V gene sequence: CDR1 SGHRS, CDR2 YFSETQ. Trimming pared 0 bases from V and 7 bases from J, leaving 19 bases between. The CDR3 runs 16 residues. The CDR3 spells CASSLEQGQGRSGYTF. The CDR3 DNA sequence: TGCGCCAGCAGCTTGGAACAGGGCCAGGGGCGGTCTGGCTACACCTTC.

The V gene is TRBV12-3 or TRBV12-4, the J gene TRBJ2-5; D unresolved. The CDR3 spans 11 residues. The V gene lost 6 bases and the J gene lost 5 bases, with 7 bases spanning the gap. The CDR3 is CASSPGETQYF. The DNA of the CDR3 is TGTGCCAGCAGCCCCGGGGAGACCCAGTACTTC.

In its sample, this clone was seen once. V gene TRBV19 combines with J gene TRBJ1-2; 10 nucleotides align to TRBD1. The V segment lost 7 bases and the J segment 8 bases; nucleotides outside the gene matches: 10. The CDR3 has 14 residues. Germline lookup yields CDR1 LNHDA and CDR2 SQIVND (reference sequence). Written as DNA, the CDR3 is TGTGCCAGTACCAAGACAGGGGGCGTTTGGGGCTACACCTTC. As protein: CASTKTGGVWGYTF.

The chain has TRBV6-5 and TRBJ1-2, with D maybe TRBD1 (6 bases). Germline CDR1 reads MNHEY; CDR2 reads SVGAGI. V was clipped by 6 bases and J by 2 bases, with 16 bases between them. There are 15 residues in the CDR3. The DNA of the CDR3 is TGTGCCAGCAGGCTGACCGCGACAGGAAACTATGGCTACACCTTC. This encodes CASRLTATGNYGYTF.